The 17 T cell receptor beta chains in this list originate from one sample, sequenced in a study of response to subunit inactivated influenza vaccine. TCRdb redid the calling of the RT-PCR reads with MiXCR, one entry per CDR3 protein. The table has about 180,000 distinct CDR3 sequences, approximately 9.2% seen once. The sequenced sample was non-naive T cells sorted from PBMCs, obtained on the day of vaccination. The source is a man in his forties or fifties who received an inactivated influenza vaccine.

A remark on this clonotype: With a much larger clone just one base away, this may be a read error. The chain joins TRBV4-3 to TRBJ2-3, with 8 nucleotides matching TRBD2. The germline V gene encodes CDR1 LGHNA and CDR2 YSLEER. CDR3 length: 15 amino acids. CDR3 residues: CAGSQGGSGEDTQYF. CDR3 coding DNA: TGCGCCGGCAGCCAAGGGGGTAGCGGGGAAGATACGCAGTATTTT.

This clonotype was counted only a few times. This sequence joins TRBV12-3 or TRBV12-4 and TRBJ2-1; D remains ambiguous. The CDR3 has 15 amino acids. Trimming stripped 3 bases from V and 2 bases from J, with 11 bases between. CDR3 sequence: CASSFWAAPYNEQFF. The DNA of the CDR3 is TGTGCCAGCAGTTTCTGGGCGGCCCCCTACAATGAGCAGTTCTTC.

The chain recombines TRBV7-6 with TRBJ1-6; D possibly corresponds to TRBD1 (5 bases). The CDR3 has 15 amino acids. Between the trimmed V and J ends, which lost 5 bases and 7 bases, there was a span of 15 bases. Germline-derived CDR1 and CDR2 are SGHVS and FNYEAQ. Written as DNA, the CDR3 is TGTGCCAGCAGCGCCTATGGGGGTTCGAATTCACCCCTCCACTTT. Translated, it gives CASSAYGGSNSPLHF.

This clonotype appeared a single time. The gene calls are TRBV28 and TRBJ2-7; D is perhaps TRBD1 (5 bases). There are 14 residues in the CDR3. V was clipped by 5 bases and J by 3 bases, with 14 bases between them. Germline V gene lookup returns CDR1 MDHEN and CDR2 SYDVKM. CDR3 sequence (DNA): TGTGCCAGCAGTCAACAGGTTCTCGACTACGAGCAGTACTTC. Translating gives CASSQQVLDYEQYF.

This clonotype was found a few times. CDR3 in DNA: TGCAGTGCTGGACCCGGGACCGCAAGTACAGATACGCAGTATTTT. It yields the protein CSAGPGTASTDTQYF. This chain links TRBV20-1 with TRBJ2-3, with D possibly being TRBD1 or TRBD2 (5 bases each). CDR1 and CDR2 from the germline V gene are DFQATT and SNEGSKA (reference sequence). The CDR3 totals 15 residues. Trimming shortened V by 5 bases and J by 3 bases, and 18 bases separated the two germline ends.

Details on this clonotype: A read error may account for a junction end that differs from germline. V is TRBV11-2 and J is TRBJ1-1; D not resolved. Germline values: CDR1 SGHAT, CDR2 FQNNGV. The CDR3 runs 18 residues. As DNA, the CDR3 is TGTGACAGCAGCGCATACAAGACTCTTCCCATTGTGGACACTGAAGCTTTCTTT. Translating gives CDSSAYKTLPIVDTEAFF.

This clonotype was counted only a few times. This chain connects TRBV5-1 to TRBJ2-2, with 11 bases aligning to TRBD2. Germline lookup yields CDR1 SGHRS and CDR2 YFSETQ. This CDR3 contains 16 residues. With V trimmed by 0 bases and J by 7 bases, 5 bases remained unmatched. The CDR3 coding sequence is TGCGCCAGCAGCTTGGAACTAGCGGGAGCTCACGGGGAGCTGTTTTTT. Residues: CASSLELAGAHGELFF.

V gene TRBV28 combines with J gene TRBJ1-1, with D possibly being TRBD1 (5 bases). The ends were cut back, 3 bases at V and 4 bases at J, with 15 bases in the middle. Per germline, CDR1 MDHEN and CDR2 SYDVKM. CDR3 length equals 15 residues. The chain's CDR3 is CASSFGAGLSTEAFF. As DNA, the CDR3 is TGTGCCAGCAGTTTCGGGGCAGGACTTAGCACTGAAGCTTTCTTT.

This clonotype has only a few counts. V and J are TRBV11-2 and TRBJ2-3, with D uncertain. The germline CDR1 and CDR2 sequences are SGHAT and FQNNGV. V shed 4 bases and J shed 4 bases, with 18 bases lying between them. The CDR3 is 16 residues long. The CDR3 here is CASSSLRVWAPDTQYF. CDR3 DNA: TGTGCCAGCAGCTCTTTACGGGTTTGGGCCCCAGATACGCAGTATTTT.

V gene TRBV6-2 or TRBV6-3 combines with J gene TRBJ1-2; TRBD1 is a possible D gene (5 bases). This CDR3 has 12 residues. Germline CDR1 and CDR2: MNHEY and SVGEGT. The V end was cut by 5 bases, the J end by 4 bases, with 8 bases between. CDR3 in DNA: TGTGCCAGCAGTCGGGACTTCTATGGCTACACCTTC. This encodes CASSRDFYGYTF.

Ten or more counts support this clonotype. The CDR3 region is CASSINTGELFF. In DNA, the CDR3 is TGTGCCAGCAGCATCAACACCGGGGAGCTGTTTTTT. The rearrangement uses TRBV7-3 and TRBJ2-2, with D uncertain. Germline V CDR1 and CDR2: SGHTA, FQGTGA. CDR3 length equals 12 residues. The ends were cut back, 5 bases at V and 2 bases at J, with 3 bases in the middle. The full variable domain, in which reference TRBV7-3 and TRBJ2-2 provide the parts outside the CDR3, is GAGVSQTPSNKVTEKGKYVELRCDPISGHTALYWYRQSLGQGPEFLIYFQGTGAADDSGLPNDRFFAVRPEGSVSTLKIQRTERGDSAVYLCASSINTGELFFGEGSRLTVL.

The chain uses TRBV25-1 and TRBJ2-5; 7 nucleotides align to TRBD1. Germline CDR1 is MGHDK and CDR2 is SYGVNS. The CDR3 is made up of 14 amino acids. J lost 1 base, V lost 7 bases, and 6 bases had no gene match. The CDR3 region has the DNA TGTGCCAGCACTATGTCAGGGGGCCAAGAGACCCAGTACTTC. Its protein product is CASTMSGGQETQYF.

This clonotype has at least ten counts. The chain is built from TRBV9 and TRBJ1-5; D is unresolved. V gave up 2 bases and J gave up 2 bases, with 8 bases separating them. Germline V CDR1 and CDR2: SGDLS, YYNGEE. The CDR3 contains 14 residues. The CDR3 DNA sequence: TGTGCCAGCAGCGTCGGCAGCGGCAATCAGCCCCAGCATTTT. It yields the protein CASSVGSGNQPQHF.

This clonotype was counted ten times or more. The chain carries TRBV7-6 and TRBJ2-2, with D possibly being TRBD1 (5 bases). Germline CDR1 SGHVS, CDR2 FNYEAQ. The CDR3 totals 16 residues. Trimming cost V 3 bases and J 1 base, with 12 bases left between them. The chain's CDR3 is CASSFGHRQNTGELFF. CDR3 nucleotides: TGTGCCAGCAGCTTTGGACACCGACAGAACACCGGGGAGCTGTTTTTT.

This clonotype was observed many times. This rearrangement joins TRBV7-9 to TRBJ2-7; unclear D gene. The CDR3 has 13 amino acids. The germline CDR1 and CDR2 sequences are SEHNR and FQNEAQ (reference sequence). V gave up 5 bases and J gave up 3 bases, with 11 bases separating them. The CDR3 is CASSDGRYYEQYF. CDR3 coding DNA: TGTGCCAGCAGCGATGGACGGTACTACGAGCAGTACTTC.

This clonotype has only a few counts. The rearrangement joins TRBV28 to TRBJ1-2; 10 bases fit TRBD1. CDR1 and CDR2 from the germline V gene are MDHEN and SYDVKM. The V and J ends lost 5 bases and 8 bases, in that order; junction bases with no gene match: 11. The CDR3 has 15 residues. CDR3 protein: CASSGSGQGETGYTF. In DNA form, the CDR3 reads TGTGCCAGCAGTGGCTCCGGACAGGGGGAGACAGGCTACACCTTC.

V usage is TRBV20-1 and J usage is TRBJ1-1, with TRBD1 as a possible D gene (5 bases). This CDR3 has 12 residues. With 3 bases removed from V and 4 bases from J, the gap between germline ends came to 9 bases. Looked up from germline, CDR1 is DFQATT and CDR2 is SNEGSKA (reference sequence). CDR3 nucleotides: TGCAGTGCTAGGGGGGATGGCACTGAAGCTTTCTTT. It translates to CSARGDGTEAFF.